A selection of T cell receptor beta chains follows, all from one sample in a study of OX40 agonist ivuxolimab in advanced cancers. Some clones are missing from TCRdb's copy, which holds only in-frame ones; the method was immunoSEQ multiplex PCR. The table lists tens of thousands of clones, less than 90% of them singletons. Sequenced material: CD4+ or CD8+ T cells sorted from blood, taken in a trial of the OX40 agonist ivuxolimab. The receptor set was obtained from an adult with an advanced solid tumor such as melanoma, head and neck, liver or kidney cancer. Both conserved end residues are part of each CDR3. The order of the fields is V gene, J gene, CDR3 length, CDR3 protein.

v_call: TRBV2; j_call: TRBJ2-1; cdr3_length: 16; cdr3_aa: CASSRAGTSGVEGQFF
v_call: TRBV15; j_call: TRBJ1-5; cdr3_length: 15; cdr3_aa: CATSREPAGGQPQHF
v_call: TRBV11-2; j_call: TRBJ2-7; cdr3_length: 14; cdr3_aa: CASSTSDRSYEQYF
v_call: TRBV5-1; j_call: TRBJ2-3; cdr3_length: 14; cdr3_aa: CASRYGGTKDTQYF
v_call: TRBV19; j_call: TRBJ2-5; cdr3_length: 12; cdr3_aa: CASGGRPETQYF
v_call: TRBV29-1; j_call: TRBJ2-3; cdr3_length: 14; cdr3_aa: CSTERGRKADTQYF
v_call: TRBV28; j_call: TRBJ1-2; cdr3_length: 15; cdr3_aa: CASSLPWGGENGYTF
v_call: TRBV7-2; j_call: TRBJ2-2; cdr3_length: 15; cdr3_aa: CASSTTLLGQGRLFF
v_call: TRBV10-3; j_call: TRBJ1-1; cdr3_length: 14; cdr3_aa: CAISGREVATEAFF
v_call: TRBV5-8; j_call: TRBJ1-2; cdr3_length: 14; cdr3_aa: CASSFGDRAYGYTF
v_call: TRBV5-4; j_call: TRBJ2-7; cdr3_length: 16; cdr3_aa: CASSLVGGRVGGEQYF
v_call: TRBV5-1; j_call: TRBJ2-5; cdr3_length: 13; cdr3_aa: CASSLLGRETQYF
v_call: TRBV18; j_call: TRBJ2-2; cdr3_length: 16; cdr3_aa: CASSPFSGTNTGELFF
v_call: TRBV7-9; j_call: TRBJ1-6; cdr3_length: 15; cdr3_aa: CASSLIGQVDSPLHF
v_call: TRBV28; j_call: TRBJ2-6; cdr3_length: 13; cdr3_aa: CASSFTRANVLTF
v_call: TRBV19; j_call: TRBJ2-7; cdr3_length: 14; cdr3_aa: CASTPGGGPAGQYF
v_call: TRBV19; j_call: TRBJ2-2; cdr3_length: 11; cdr3_aa: CASNEAGELFF
v_call: TRBV4-1; j_call: TRBJ1-4; cdr3_length: 12; cdr3_aa: CASSHPYEKLFF
v_call: TRBV18; j_call: TRBJ1-1; cdr3_length: 14; cdr3_aa: CASSPTGSNTEAFF
v_call: TRBV2; j_call: TRBJ2-3; cdr3_length: 13; cdr3_aa: CASSSGNTDTQYF
v_call: TRBV18; j_call: TRBJ2-5; cdr3_length: 15; cdr3_aa: CASSPAGTGQETQYF
v_call: TRBV11-2; j_call: TRBJ1-4; cdr3_length: 14; cdr3_aa: CASSRGQGNEKLFF
v_call: TRBV4-1; j_call: TRBJ1-5; cdr3_length: 16; cdr3_aa: CASSQDPPEANQPQHF
v_call: TRBV18; j_call: TRBJ1-6; cdr3_length: 14; cdr3_aa: CASSPENLNSPLHF
v_call: TRBV19; j_call: TRBJ1-5; cdr3_length: 18; cdr3_aa: CASSIEFPAQGGNQPQHF
v_call: TRBV30; j_call: TRBJ2-5; cdr3_length: 12; cdr3_aa: CAWSVSGETQYF
v_call: TRBV10-3; j_call: TRBJ2-2; cdr3_length: 15; cdr3_aa: CATRATGSGTGELFF
v_call: TRBV28; j_call: TRBJ2-7; cdr3_length: 15; cdr3_aa: CASSLSGGPSYEQYF
v_call: TRBV5-4; j_call: TRBJ2-3; cdr3_length: 15; cdr3_aa: CASSLRTSGTDTQYF
v_call: TRBV2; j_call: TRBJ2-7; cdr3_length: 13; cdr3_aa: CASKGTGLGEQYF
v_call: TRBV11-2; j_call: TRBJ2-1; cdr3_length: 15; cdr3_aa: CASSPGAGSYNEQFF
v_call: TRBV13; j_call: TRBJ2-3; cdr3_length: 16; cdr3_aa: CASSPSLEWGTDTQYF
v_call: TRBV9; j_call: TRBJ1-1; cdr3_length: 15; cdr3_aa: CASSVAQGANTEAFF
v_call: TRBV6-5; j_call: TRBJ2-3; cdr3_length: 15; cdr3_aa: CASSYQGAPGDAQYF
v_call: TRBV28; j_call: TRBJ2-3; cdr3_length: 15; cdr3_aa: CASSLSGQGADTQYF
v_call: TRBV30; j_call: TRBJ2-1; cdr3_length: 14; cdr3_aa: CAWRPAGSYNEQFF
v_call: TRBV28; j_call: TRBJ2-1; cdr3_length: 16; cdr3_aa: CASSSLDARSYNEQFF
v_call: TRBV4-2; j_call: TRBJ2-7; cdr3_length: 15; cdr3_aa: CASSQTTSVAYEQYF
v_call: TRBV15; j_call: TRBJ2-1; cdr3_length: 17; cdr3_aa: CATSRNLQSSSYNEQFF
v_call: TRBV30; j_call: TRBJ2-3; cdr3_length: 16; cdr3_aa: CAWSDPSGRRTDTQYF
v_call: TRBV27; j_call: TRBJ2-1; cdr3_length: 16; cdr3_aa: CASSSPSGRAYNEQFF
v_call: TRBV11-2; j_call: TRBJ1-1; cdr3_length: 15; cdr3_aa: CASSSILTGGTEAFF
v_call: TRBV5-6; j_call: TRBJ1-4; cdr3_length: 16; cdr3_aa: CASSRWAGQRDEKLFF
v_call: TRBV4-1; j_call: TRBJ2-3; cdr3_length: 17; cdr3_aa: CASSLEAQAGGADTQYF
v_call: TRBV7-2; j_call: TRBJ2-5; cdr3_length: 13; cdr3_aa: CASSSTRQETQYF
v_call: TRBV7-9; j_call: TRBJ2-3; cdr3_length: 13; cdr3_aa: CASNRGGADTQYF
v_call: TRBV2; j_call: TRBJ2-1; cdr3_length: 15; cdr3_aa: CASSLKGGTYNEQFF
v_call: TRBV19; j_call: TRBJ1-3; cdr3_length: 14; cdr3_aa: CASTRVIGGNTIYF